The clone carrying this T cell receptor beta chain was seen repeatedly, ten times or more. Its antigen is undetermined. This sample stems from a study of CD8 T cells in ankylosing spondylitis. Regarding the study as a whole: In reactive arthritis synovial fluid and blood, some motif variants had been reported before. Relatively scarce in peripheral blood, disease-linked clones were CD8+. It appeared that ankylosing spondylitis blood was characterized by a TCR beta motif of under ten highly homologous variants.

Trimming shortened V by 2 bases and J by 0 bases, and 17 bases separated the two germline ends. The CDR3 covers 18 residues. The germline V gene has CDR1 MNHEY and CDR2 SMNVEV (reference sequence). Making the TCR beta libraries involved quantitative 5'-RACE with molecular barcodes. TCRdb independently ran MiXCR on the 5' RACE reads; one entry per CDR3 protein. The table has 200,000 to 250,000 distinct CDR3 sequences, 10% seen once. This clonotype was obtained from a male donor with ankylosing spondylitis or in good health (not recorded which). V usage is TRBV27 and J usage is TRBJ2-4, with D possibly matching TRBD1 (6 bases). The source material was blood, either unsorted or a sorted T cell fraction (not recorded which). CDR3 region: CASSLTGNPSLAKNIQYF. Written as DNA, the CDR3 is TGTGCCAGCAGTTTAACAGGGAACCCCTCCCTAGCCAAAAACATTCAGTACTTC.